These T cell receptor beta chains were read from a single sample in a study of metastatic and nonmetastatic thyroid tumors. TCRdb re-called clones via MiXCR from the PCR reads. Among over 30,000 clones listed, around 16% were seen once. What was sequenced was blood. These receptors all come from a male donor with papillary thyroid cancer or a benign thyroid nodule (not recorded which). Some clones in this sample may be carry-over from other donors' samples. CDR3s include the opening cysteine and the closing phenylalanine or tryptophan. The order of the fields is clone size, D gene, V gene, J gene, CDR3 DNA, CDR3 protein. The D gene is left open where the match is weak. A clone size is listed for some rows: how often the clone was seen (once, few, many), or a class if it is expanded.

many	NA	TRBV6-1	TRBJ2-2	TGTGCCAGCCCTAGGCCGGTGACCGGGGAGCTGTTTTTT	CASPRPVTGELFF
many	NA	TRBV6-1	TRBJ2-5	TGTGCCAGCAGTGGGAATCCAGGGGGGGGAGAGACCCAGTACTTC	CASSGNPGGGETQYF
many	NA	TRBV6-2/TRBV6-3	TRBJ1-5	TGTGCCAGCAACGATAGACGACCTGGGCCCCAGCATTTT	CASNDRRPGPQHF
many	NA	TRBV28	TRBJ2-7	TGTGCCAGTAGGAGACAGGATTTCCCCTACGAGCAGTACTTC	CASRRQDFPYEQYF
many	NA	TRBV4-1	TRBJ1-5	TGCGCCAGCAGCCAAGAGGACGGCTATAGGCCCCAGCATTTT	CASSQEDGYRPQHF
few	NA	TRBV19	TRBJ2-1	TGTGCCAGTAGCCCTTCCCGGGCTATCGGGAGTGAGCAGTTCTTC	CASSPSRAIGSEQFF
once	TRBD2	TRBV4-2	TRBJ2-7	TGTGCCAACAGCCGGGAGGCCATGACCTACGAGCAGTACTTC	CANSREAMTYEQYF
many	NA	TRBV11-2	TRBJ1-6	TGTGCCAGCAGCTTAGCCGGGACACCCCTCCACTTT	CASSLAGTPLHF
many	NA	TRBV9	TRBJ1-4	TGTGCCAGCAGCGTAGGGGTTTTAAGTGAAAAACTGTTTTTT	CASSVGVLSEKLFF
medium-sized	NA	TRBV6-2/TRBV6-3	TRBJ1-6	TGTGCCAGCAGTTACTGGGGCCTTCGTTCACCCCTCCACTTT	CASSYWGLRSPLHF
many	TRBD1	TRBV19	TRBJ1-5	TGTGCCAGTAAAATCATAGGGACAGGGAATCAGCCCCAGCATTTT	CASKIIGTGNQPQHF
NA	NA	TRBV18	TRBJ1-2	TGTGCCAGCTCACGTGAGGGCTTGACGAATGGCTACACCTTC	CASSREGLTNGYTF
NA	TRBD1	TRBV6-2/TRBV6-3	TRBJ1-2	TGTGCCAGCAGTTACTCGGGTCAGGGGGCGCGAGGCTACACCTTC	CASSYSGQGARGYTF
NA	NA	TRBV20-1	TRBJ2-3	TGCAGTGCTAGGTCTGTCGATCGTGGCACATATACGCAGTATTTT	CSARSVDRGTYTQYF
NA	TRBD2	TRBV11-2	TRBJ2-7	TGTGCCAGCAGTCCTCCGGGGGGGGTCGGATCCACCTACGATCAGTACTTC	CASSPPGGVGSTYDQYF
many	TRBD1	TRBV19	TRBJ2-6	TGTGCCAGTAGAACAGGGGTTGGGGCCAACGTCCTGACTTTC	CASRTGVGANVLTF
many	TRBD2	TRBV6-1	TRBJ2-7	TGTGCCAGCAGTCGTAGCGGGACGTTCTCCTACGAGCAGTACTTC	CASSRSGTFSYEQYF
many	NA	TRBV3-1	TRBJ2-3	TGTGCCAGCAGCCAAGTTGGGTCGGGGCGGACAGATACGCAGTATTTT	CASSQVGSGRTDTQYF
few	NA	TRBV28	TRBJ2-3	TGTGCCAGCAGTCGCGCCTCCACAGATACGCAGTATTTT	CASSRASTDTQYF
many	NA	TRBV7-9	TRBJ2-5	TGTGCCAGCAGCTTACAGGAATCCGGGGCCCAGTACTTC	CASSLQESGAQYF
many	TRBD2	TRBV11-2	TRBJ2-5	TGTGCCAGCAGCTCCACTAGCGGGAGGGTGGGAGAGACCCAGTACTTC	CASSSTSGRVGETQYF
many	NA	TRBV19	TRBJ2-1	TGTGCCAGTAGTATGGCTAGGCGAGCTTACAATGAGCAGTTCTTC	CASSMARRAYNEQFF
NA	NA	TRBV5-1	TRBJ1-6	TGTGCCAGCAGCTTGGAACATGGGGCACCCCTCCACTTT	CASSLEHGAPLHF
many	NA	TRBV19	TRBJ1-3	TGTGCCAGTACGGAAATTACGAGAAACACCATATATTTT	CASTEITRNTIYF
once	NA	TRBV4-1	TRBJ1-2	TGCGCCAGCAGCCTAGAATTAGACAACTATGGCTACACCTTC	CASSLELDNYGYTF
many	TRBD2	TRBV12-5	TRBJ2-3	TGTGCTAGTGGTTTGAGCGGGAGTGCAGATACGCAGTATTTT	CASGLSGSADTQYF
NA	NA	TRBV30	TRBJ1-6	TGTGCCTGGAGTGGAAAAGAAAATTCACCCCTCCACTTT	CAWSGKENSPLHF
many	NA	TRBV5-1	TRBJ2-7	TGCGCCAGCAGCATCTCCTACGAGCAGTACTTC	CASSISYEQYF
many	NA	TRBV9	TRBJ1-1	TGTGCCAGCAGCGTAGAGGAGAACACTGAAGCTTTCTTT	CASSVEENTEAFF
many	TRBD1	TRBV13	TRBJ1-6	TGTGCCAGCAGCTCCGGGGGGACAGGAGTTGGGGCACCCCTCCACTTT	CASSSGGTGVGAPLHF
few	TRBD2	TRBV12-3/TRBV12-4	TRBJ2-7	TGTGCCAACAGTCCAGGGACTAGCGATGAGCAGTACTTC	CANSPGTSDEQYF